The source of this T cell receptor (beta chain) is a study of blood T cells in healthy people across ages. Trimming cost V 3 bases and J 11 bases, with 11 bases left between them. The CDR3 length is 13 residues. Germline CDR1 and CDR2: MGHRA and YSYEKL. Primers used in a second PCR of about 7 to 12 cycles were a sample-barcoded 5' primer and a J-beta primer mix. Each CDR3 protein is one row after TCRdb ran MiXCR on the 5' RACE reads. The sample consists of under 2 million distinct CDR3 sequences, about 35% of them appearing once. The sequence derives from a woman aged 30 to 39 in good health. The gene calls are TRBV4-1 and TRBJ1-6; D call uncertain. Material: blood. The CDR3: CASSQESLAPLHF. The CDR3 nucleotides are TGCGCCAGCAGCCAGGAATCCCTAGCACCCCTCCACTTT.